This T cell receptor beta chain was recovered during a study of CD8 T cells in Susac syndrome. V lost 2 bases and J lost 4, with 14 bases in between. Germline lookup yields CDR1 DFQATT and CDR2 SNEGSKA (reference sequence). The CDR3 loop spans 14 amino acids. Multiple sclerosis controls were treatment-naive patients with stable or active relapsing-remitting disease. It was negative isolation that provided the CD8+ and CD4+ T cells, whereas TEMRA cells were enriched by FACS. Random-hexamer reverse transcription was applied to roughly 0.5 to 1 ug RNA. In TCRdb, the immunoSEQ multiplex PCR reads were re-called with MiXCR into one record per CDR3 protein. This table has approximately 200,000 distinct CDR3 sequences, over 90% appearing once.

The receptor comes from a human donor with multiple sclerosis. Material: CD4+ T cells from PBMCs. The V call is TRBV20-1, the J call TRBJ1-1; D is possibly TRBD1 (6 bases). The CDR3 is CSARKQGGGTEAFF. CDR3 sequence (DNA): TGCAGTGCTAGAAAACAGGGAGGGGGCACTGAAGCTTTCTTT.